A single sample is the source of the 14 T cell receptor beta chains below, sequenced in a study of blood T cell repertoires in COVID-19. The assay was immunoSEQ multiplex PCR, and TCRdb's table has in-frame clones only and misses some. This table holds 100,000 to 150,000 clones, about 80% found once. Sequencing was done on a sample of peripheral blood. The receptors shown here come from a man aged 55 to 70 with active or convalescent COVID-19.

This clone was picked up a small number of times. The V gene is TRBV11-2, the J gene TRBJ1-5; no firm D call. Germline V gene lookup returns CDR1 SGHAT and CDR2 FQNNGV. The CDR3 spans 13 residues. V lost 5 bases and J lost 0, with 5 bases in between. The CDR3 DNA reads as TGTGCCAGCAGCGGGCATAGCAATCAGCCCCAGCATTTT. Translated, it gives CASSGHSNQPQHF.

The CDR3 nucleotides are TGCAGCGTTGAAGGAGGTCTAGCGGGGGACTCTGGGGCCAACGTCCTGACTTTC. It translates to CSVEGGLAGDSGANVLTF. This sequence joins TRBV29-1 and TRBJ2-6; 10 positions agree with TRBD2. This CDR3 spans 18 amino acids. V shed 1 base and J 0 bases; nucleotides not matched to a gene: 6. Germline CDR1 and CDR2: SQVTM and ANQGSEA.

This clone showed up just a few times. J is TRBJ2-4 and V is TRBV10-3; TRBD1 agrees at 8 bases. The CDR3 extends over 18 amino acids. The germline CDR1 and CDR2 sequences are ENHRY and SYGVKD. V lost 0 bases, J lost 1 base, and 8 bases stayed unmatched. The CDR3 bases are TGTGCCATCAGTGAGTCGGCAAGTACAGGGGGTGCCAAAAACATTCAGTACTTC. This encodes CAISESASTGGAKNIQYF.

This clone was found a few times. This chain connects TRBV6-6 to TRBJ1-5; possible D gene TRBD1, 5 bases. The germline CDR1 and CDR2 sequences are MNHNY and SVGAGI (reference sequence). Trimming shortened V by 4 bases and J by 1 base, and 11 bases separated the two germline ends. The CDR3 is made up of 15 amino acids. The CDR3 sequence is CASSWQTASNQPQHF. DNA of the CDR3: TGTGCCAGCAGTTGGCAGACAGCCAGCAATCAGCCCCAGCATTTT.

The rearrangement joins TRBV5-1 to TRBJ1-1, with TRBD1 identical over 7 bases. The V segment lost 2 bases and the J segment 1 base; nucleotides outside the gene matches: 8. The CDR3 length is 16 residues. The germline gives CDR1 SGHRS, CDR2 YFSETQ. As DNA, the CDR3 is TGCGCCAGCAGCTTATCCAGGGGGTTTAGGAACACTGAAGCTTTCTTT. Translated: CASSLSRGFRNTEAFF. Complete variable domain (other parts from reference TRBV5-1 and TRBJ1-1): KAGVTQTPRYLIKTRGQQVTLSCSPISGHRSVSWYQQTPGQGLQFLFEYFSETQRNKGNFPGRFSGRQFSNSRSEMNVSTLELGDSALYLCASSLSRGFRNTEAFFGQGTRLTVV.

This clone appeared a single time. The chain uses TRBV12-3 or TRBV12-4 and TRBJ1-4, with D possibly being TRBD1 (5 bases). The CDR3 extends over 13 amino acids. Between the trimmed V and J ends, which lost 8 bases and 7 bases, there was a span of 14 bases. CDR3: CASQTLGGEKLFF. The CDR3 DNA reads TGTGCCAGCCAGACTTTGGGGGGTGAAAAACTGTTTTTT.

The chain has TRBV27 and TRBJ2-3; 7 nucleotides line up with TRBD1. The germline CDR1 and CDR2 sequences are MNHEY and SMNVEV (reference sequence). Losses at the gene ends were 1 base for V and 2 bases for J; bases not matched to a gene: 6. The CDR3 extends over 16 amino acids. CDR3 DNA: TGTGCCAGCAGTTTATTCCCACAGGGGCACACAGATACGCAGTATTTT. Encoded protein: CASSLFPQGHTDTQYF.

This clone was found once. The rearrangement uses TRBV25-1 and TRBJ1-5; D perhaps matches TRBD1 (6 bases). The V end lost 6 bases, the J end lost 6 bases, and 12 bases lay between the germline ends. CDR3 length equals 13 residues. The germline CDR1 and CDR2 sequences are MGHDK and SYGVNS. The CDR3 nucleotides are TGTGCCAGCAGCACAGGGTTCTCTCAGCCCCAGCATTTT. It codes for CASSTGFSQPQHF.

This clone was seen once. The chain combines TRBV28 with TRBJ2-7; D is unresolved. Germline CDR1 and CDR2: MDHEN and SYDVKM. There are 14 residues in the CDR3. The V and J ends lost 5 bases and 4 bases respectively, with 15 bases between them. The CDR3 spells CASSTRLEPYEQYF. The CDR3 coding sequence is TGTGCCAGCAGTACTCGACTGGAGCCATACGAGCAGTACTTC. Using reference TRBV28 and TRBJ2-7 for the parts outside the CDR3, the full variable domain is DVKVTQSSRYLVKRTGEKVFLECVQDMDHENMFWYRQDPGLGLRLIYFSYDVKMKEKGDIPEGYSVSREKKERFSLILESASTNQTSMYLCASSTRLEPYEQYFGPGTRLTVT.

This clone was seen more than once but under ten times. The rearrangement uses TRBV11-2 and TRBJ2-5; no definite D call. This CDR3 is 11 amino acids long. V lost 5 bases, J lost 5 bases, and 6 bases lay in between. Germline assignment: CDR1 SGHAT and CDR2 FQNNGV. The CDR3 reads CASSGRETQYF. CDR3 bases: TGTGCCAGCAGCGGCAGGGAGACCCAGTACTTC.

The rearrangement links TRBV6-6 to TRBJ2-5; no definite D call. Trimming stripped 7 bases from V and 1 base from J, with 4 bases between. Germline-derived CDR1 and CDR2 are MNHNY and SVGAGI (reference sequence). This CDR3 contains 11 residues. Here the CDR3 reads CASTSQETQYF. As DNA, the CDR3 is TGTGCCAGCACCTCCCAAGAGACCCAGTACTTC.

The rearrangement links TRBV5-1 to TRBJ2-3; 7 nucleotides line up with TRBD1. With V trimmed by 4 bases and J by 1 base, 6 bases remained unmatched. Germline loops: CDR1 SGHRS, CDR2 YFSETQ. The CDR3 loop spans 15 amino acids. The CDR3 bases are TGCGCCAGCAGCGCATCAACAGGGGGCACAGATACGCAGTATTTT. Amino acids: CASSASTGGTDTQYF.

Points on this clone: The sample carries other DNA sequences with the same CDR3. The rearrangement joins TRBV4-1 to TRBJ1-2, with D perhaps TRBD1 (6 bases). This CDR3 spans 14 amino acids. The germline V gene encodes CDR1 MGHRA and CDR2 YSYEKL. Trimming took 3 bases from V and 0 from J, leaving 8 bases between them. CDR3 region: CASSQDRANYGYTF. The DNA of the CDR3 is TGCGCCAGCAGCCAGGACAGAGCTAACTATGGCTACACCTTC.

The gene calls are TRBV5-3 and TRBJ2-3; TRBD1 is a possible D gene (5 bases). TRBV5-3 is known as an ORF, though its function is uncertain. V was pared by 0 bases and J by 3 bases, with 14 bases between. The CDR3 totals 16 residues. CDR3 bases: TGTGCCAGAAGCTTGGGTGGACAAAGTCGGACAGATACGCAGTATTTT. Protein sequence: CARSLGGQSRTDTQYF.